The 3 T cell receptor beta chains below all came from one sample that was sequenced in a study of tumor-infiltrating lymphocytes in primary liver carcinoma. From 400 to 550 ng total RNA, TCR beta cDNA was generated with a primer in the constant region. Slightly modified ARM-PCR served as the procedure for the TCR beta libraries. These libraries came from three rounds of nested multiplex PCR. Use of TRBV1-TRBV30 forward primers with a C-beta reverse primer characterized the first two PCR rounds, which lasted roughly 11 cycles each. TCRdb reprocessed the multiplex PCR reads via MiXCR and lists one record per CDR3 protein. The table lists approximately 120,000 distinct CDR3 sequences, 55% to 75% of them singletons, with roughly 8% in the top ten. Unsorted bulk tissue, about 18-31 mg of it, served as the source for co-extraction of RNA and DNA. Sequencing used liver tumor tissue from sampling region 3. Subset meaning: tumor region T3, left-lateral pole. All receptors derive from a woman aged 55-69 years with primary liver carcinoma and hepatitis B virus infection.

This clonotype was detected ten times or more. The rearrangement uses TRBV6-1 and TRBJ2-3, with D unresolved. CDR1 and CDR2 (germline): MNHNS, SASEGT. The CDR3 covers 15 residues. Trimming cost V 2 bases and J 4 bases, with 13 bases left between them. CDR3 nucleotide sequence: TGTGCCAGCAGTGAATTGATAGGGTCCGCAGATACGCAGTATTTT. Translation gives CASSELIGSADTQYF.

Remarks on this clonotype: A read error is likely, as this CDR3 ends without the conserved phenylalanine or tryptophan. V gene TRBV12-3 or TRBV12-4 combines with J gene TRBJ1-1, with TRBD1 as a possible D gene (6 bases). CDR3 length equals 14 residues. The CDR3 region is CASSLGALGSEAFL. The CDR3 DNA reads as TGTGCCAGCAGTTTGGGGGCCCTAGGCTCTGAGGCTTTCTTA.

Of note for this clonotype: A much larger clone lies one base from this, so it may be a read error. In DNA form, the CDR3 reads TGTGCCAGCAGCTTACAACGGGACGGAACCCTCCACTTT. It codes for CASSLQRDGTLHF. V usage is TRBV7-8 and J usage is TRBJ1-6; TRBD1 is a possible D gene (5 bases). CDR3 length equals 13 residues. Per the germline V gene, CDR1 is SGHVS and CDR2 is FQNEAQ. Trimming shortened V by 2 bases and J by 14 bases, and 13 bases separated the two germline ends. Supplemented by reference TRBV7-8 and TRBJ1-6, the full variable domain reads GAGVSQSPRYKVAKRGQDVALRCDPISGHVSLFWYQQALGQGPEFLTYFQNEAQLDKSGLPSDRFFAERPEGSVSTLKIQRTQQEDSAVYLCASSLQRDGTLHFGNGTRLTVT.